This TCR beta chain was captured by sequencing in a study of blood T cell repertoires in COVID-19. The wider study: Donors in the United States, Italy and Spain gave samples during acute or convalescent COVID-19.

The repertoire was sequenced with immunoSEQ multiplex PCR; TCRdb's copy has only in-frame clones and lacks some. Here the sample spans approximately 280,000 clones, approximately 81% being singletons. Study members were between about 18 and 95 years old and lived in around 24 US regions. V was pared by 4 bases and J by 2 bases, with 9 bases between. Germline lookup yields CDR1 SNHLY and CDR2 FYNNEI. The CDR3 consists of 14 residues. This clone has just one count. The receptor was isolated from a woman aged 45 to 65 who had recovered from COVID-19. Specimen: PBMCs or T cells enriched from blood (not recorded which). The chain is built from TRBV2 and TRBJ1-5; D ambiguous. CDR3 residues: CASSVKGGNQPQHF. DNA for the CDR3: TGTGCCAGCAGTGTTAAGGGAGGCAATCAGCCCCAGCATTTT. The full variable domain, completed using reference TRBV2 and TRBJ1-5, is EPEVTQTPSHQVTQMGQEVILRCVPISNHLYFYWYRQILGQKVEFLVSFYNNEISEKSEIFDDQFSVERPDGSNFTLKIRSTKLEDSAMYFCASSVKGGNQPQHFGDGTRLSIL.